The 20 T cell receptor beta chains presented below share a single source sample, sequenced in a study of breast tumors, draining lymph nodes, adjacent tissues. Samples came from axillary lymph nodes draining the breast cancer. Each CDR3 protein is one row after TCRdb ran MiXCR on the multiplex PCR reads. The sample shows some 230,000 distinct CDR3 sequences, 30% to 35% of them seen only once. Source material: axillary lymph node tissue. The receptor set was obtained from a female donor with breast cancer. Some clones in this sample may be carry-over from other donors' samples.

This chain joins TRBV11-2 and TRBJ1-3; D might be TRBD1 (5 bases). V lost 5 bases, J lost 8 bases, and 19 bases lay in between. Germline lookup yields CDR1 SGHAT and CDR2 FQNNGV. This CDR3 contains 15 residues. The chain's CDR3 is CASSHGGVRGYTIYF. In DNA, the CDR3 is TGTGCCAGCAGCCACGGGGGGGTTAGAGGCTACACCATATATTTT. Filled out from reference TRBV11-2 and TRBJ1-3, the complete variable domain reads EAGVAQSPRYKIIEKRQSVAFWCNPISGHATLYWYQQILGQGPKLLIQFQNNGVVDDSQLPKDRFSAERLKGVDSTLKIQPAKLEDSAVYLCASSHGGVRGYTIYFGEGSWLTVV.

In this sample, this clonotype turned up many times. The rearrangement uses TRBV13 and TRBJ2-1; D is ambiguous. The CDR3 length is 13 residues. V lost 3 bases and J lost 3, with 6 bases in between. The V gene's germline CDR1 is PRHDT and CDR2 FYEKMQ (reference sequence). The CDR3 nucleotides read TGTGCCAGCAGCTTTCTTCTCTACAATGAGCAGTTCTTC. This gives the protein CASSFLLYNEQFF.

The rearrangement uses TRBV7-3 and TRBJ2-3; 8 nucleotides match TRBD2. Germline loops: CDR1 SGHTA, CDR2 FQGTGA. CDR3 size: 16 residues. Unmatched junction bases numbered 8, after V lost 6 bases and J lost 0 bases. CDR3 in DNA: TGTGCCAGCAGATACGGGGGGGCCTCTAGCACAGATACGCAGTATTTT. Encoded protein: CASRYGGASSTDTQYF.

This clonotype was found a few times. A much larger clone is a single base away; this may be a read error. V usage is TRBV11-2 and J usage is TRBJ1-2; D call uncertain. The CDR3 loop spans 12 amino acids. The germline V gene has CDR1 SGHAT and CDR2 FQNNGV. This CDR3 is CASSSGRYAYTF. In DNA, the CDR3 is TGTGCCAGCAGCTCGGGAAGATATGCCTACACCTTC.

The CDR3 DNA sequence: TGTGCCAGCAGCCAGGGGGCGAGCAATCAGCCCCAGCATTTT. Amino acids: CASSQGASNQPQHF. This sequence joins TRBV3-1 and TRBJ1-5; maybe TRBD1 (6 bases). This CDR3 contains 14 residues. Germline V gene sequence: CDR1 LGHDT, CDR2 YNNKEL (reference sequence). V was clipped by 3 bases and J by 1 base, with 7 bases between them.

In this sample, this clonotype turned up a few times. V is TRBV6-5 and J is TRBJ2-1; the match to TRBD2 covers 7 bases. The trim removed 5 bases at V and 4 bases at J, leaving 5 bases unmatched. CDR3 length: 14 residues. Looked up from germline, CDR1 is MNHEY and CDR2 is SVGAGI. CDR3 residues: CASSDGGGYNEQFF. The CDR3 region has the DNA TGTGCCAGCAGTGATGGCGGGGGTTACAATGAGCAGTTCTTC.

This clonotype has only one observation. The genes are TRBV3-2 and TRBJ2-3; whether TRBD1, the table's D call, matches the DNA was not checked. TRBV3-2 represents a pseudogene. The CDR3 runs to 17 residues. CDR3: CASRKGHFHDVLGTQYF. The CDR3 DNA reads TGTGCCAGCAGAAAGGGACATTTTCACGACGTACTTGGTACGCAGTATTTT.

Notes on this clonotype: Likely a read error: the CDR3 ends without its conserved phenylalanine or tryptophan. The DNA is left out, because the CDR3 cannot be placed on it with certainty; the CDR3 is given as TCRdb lists it. V is TRBV7-9 and J is TRBJ2-5. The CDR3 comprises 14 residues, both ends counted. CDR1 and CDR2 from the germline V gene are SEHNR and FQNEAQ (reference sequence). The CDR3 here is CASSQDTAPLNLHL.

The chain joins TRBV6-5 to TRBJ1-3; unclear D gene. The CDR3 loop spans 11 amino acids. Germline CDR1 is MNHEY and CDR2 is SVGAGI. V was clipped by 2 bases and J by 11 bases, with 7 bases between them. CDR3 sequence (DNA): TGTGCCAGCAGTTACCCGAACCCCATATATTTT. The encoded protein is CASSYPNPIYF.

This clonotype was detected many times. This CDR3 reads CASSSQGTANYGYTF. The CDR3 DNA sequence: TGCGCCAGCAGCTCTCAGGGGACCGCTAACTATGGCTACACCTTC. This chain connects TRBV5-1 to TRBJ1-2; tentative D call: TRBD1 (6 bases). CDR3 length: 15 amino acids. V was shortened by 3 bases and J by 0 bases, with 12 bases between the two germline ends. Germline assignment: CDR1 SGHRS and CDR2 YFSETQ.

In the case of this clonotype: One end of the junction is discordant with germline, which a read error may explain. Here the CDR3 reads CASNDLTF. DNA of the CDR3: TGTGCCAGCAACGACCTGACTTTC. The rearrangement joins TRBV6-6 to TRBJ2-6, with unresolved D. This CDR3 has 8 residues. CDR1 MNHNY and CDR2 SVGAGI come from the germline V gene (reference sequence).

This chain joins TRBV20-1 and TRBJ2-3; TRBD2 agrees at 14 bases. CDR3 length equals 20 residues. Germline trimming cut 2 bases from V and 5 bases from J; bases unmatched to any gene: 18. Germline CDR1 reads DFQATT; CDR2 reads SNEGSKA (reference sequence). The CDR3 DNA follows: TGCAGTGCTAGAAAGACTAGCGGGGGGGCCAGGTACATTATTAAAGATACGCAGTATTTT. This sequence encodes CSARKTSGGARYIIKDTQYF.

This clonotype occurred many times. The V gene is TRBV7-8, the J gene TRBJ2-7, with D hard to call. The V end was cut by 5 bases, the J end by 5 bases, with 7 bases between. CDR3 length equals 11 residues. Germline V gives CDR1 SGHVS, CDR2 FQNEAQ. DNA for the CDR3: TGTGCCAGCAGCCCAGGCCACGAGCAGTACTTC. Amino acid sequence: CASSPGHEQYF.

This clonotype was seen repeatedly, ten times or more. The chain uses TRBV5-6 and TRBJ2-7; 8 bases align to TRBD1. In germline, CDR1 is SGHDT, CDR2 YYEEEE. J gave up 6 bases and V 4 bases, and 9 bases lay outside the gene matches. The CDR3 has 14 residues. As DNA, the CDR3 is TGTGCCAGCAGCCCAGGACAGGGAAGGCGCGAGCAGTACTTC. This translates into CASSPGQGRREQYF. Supplemented by reference TRBV5-6 and TRBJ2-7, the full variable domain reads DAGVTQSPTHLIKTRGQQVTLRCSPKSGHDTVSWYQQALGQGPQFIFQYYEEEERQRGNFPDRFSGHQFPNYSSELNVNALLLGDSALYLCASSPGQGRREQYFGPGTRLTVT.

This clonotype was recorded at least ten times. V gene TRBV19 combines with J gene TRBJ2-3; TRBD2 aligns across 9 bases. J was trimmed by 1 base and V by 7 bases; bases with no gene match: 3. Germline V lookup: CDR1 LNHDA, CDR2 SQIVND (reference sequence). CDR3 length: 14 amino acids. CDR3 sequence (DNA): TGTGCCAGTAAGGTAGCGGGGGGCACAGATACGCAGTATTTT. Its protein product is CASKVAGGTDTQYF.

The rearrangement uses TRBV14 and TRBJ2-1, with D perhaps matching TRBD1 (5 bases). Trimming took off 10 bases at V and 2 bases at J, with 21 bases between the two ends. The germline V gene has CDR1 SGHDN and CDR2 FVKESK. The CDR3 is 16 amino acids. The CDR3 is CATSDQGVGAYNEQFF. CDR3 DNA: TGTGCCACCAGTGATCAAGGGGTTGGGGCCTACAATGAGCAGTTCTTC.

This clonotype has at least ten counts. The chain links TRBV5-6 to TRBJ2-7, with 10 bases fitting TRBD1. Per the germline V gene, CDR1 is SGHDT and CDR2 is YYEEEE. V trimming: 3 bases; J trimming: 0 bases; junction bases outside the gene matches: 0. CDR3 size: 14 residues. CDR3 residues: CASSWDRGSYEQYF. The CDR3 coding sequence is TGTGCCAGCAGCTGGGACAGGGGCTCCTACGAGCAGTACTTC.

This clonotype has more than one count but fewer than ten. This chain joins TRBV28 and TRBJ2-7; 14 bases fit TRBD2. V was clipped by 5 bases and J by 2 bases; unmatched bases: 8. This CDR3 comprises 17 residues. From germline, CDR1 is MDHEN and CDR2 SYDVKM. In DNA, the CDR3 is TGTGCCAGCAGTACGGGACTAGCGGGAGTTAGAACCTACGAGCAGTACTTC. Its translation is CASSTGLAGVRTYEQYF.

This rearrangement joins TRBV7-6 to TRBJ2-5; D unresolved. The germline V and J ends were trimmed by 1 base and 2 bases, with 17 bases remaining between them. The CDR3 spans 17 residues. In germline, CDR1 is SGHVS, CDR2 FNYEAQ. The DNA of the CDR3 is TGTGCCAGCAGCTTAGGGTCCATAACTCCGATGCAAGAGACCCAGTACTTC. Its protein product is CASSLGSITPMQETQYF.

The V and J genes are TRBV29-1 and TRBJ1-2; D is undetermined. This CDR3 is 12 amino acids long. Trimming removed 2 bases at V and 10 bases at J, with 14 bases between. The germline CDR1 and CDR2 sequences are SQVTM and ANQGSEA. CDR3 coding DNA: TGCAGCGTTGAATCGGTGATCTATACCTACACCTTC. Protein: CSVESVIYTYTF.